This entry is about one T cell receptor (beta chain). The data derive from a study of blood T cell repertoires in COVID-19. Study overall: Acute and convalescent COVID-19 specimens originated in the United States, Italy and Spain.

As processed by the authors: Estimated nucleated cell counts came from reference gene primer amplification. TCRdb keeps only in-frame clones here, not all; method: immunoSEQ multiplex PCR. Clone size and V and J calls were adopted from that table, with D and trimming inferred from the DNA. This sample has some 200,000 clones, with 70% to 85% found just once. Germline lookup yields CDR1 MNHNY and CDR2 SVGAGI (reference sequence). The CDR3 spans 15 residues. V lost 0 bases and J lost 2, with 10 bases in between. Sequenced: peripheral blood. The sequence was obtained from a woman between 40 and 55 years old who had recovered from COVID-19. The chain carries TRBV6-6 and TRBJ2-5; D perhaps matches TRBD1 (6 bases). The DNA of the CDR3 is TGTGCCAGCAGTTACTCCTGGACAGTACAAGAGACCCAGTACTTC. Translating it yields CASSYSWTVQETQYF.